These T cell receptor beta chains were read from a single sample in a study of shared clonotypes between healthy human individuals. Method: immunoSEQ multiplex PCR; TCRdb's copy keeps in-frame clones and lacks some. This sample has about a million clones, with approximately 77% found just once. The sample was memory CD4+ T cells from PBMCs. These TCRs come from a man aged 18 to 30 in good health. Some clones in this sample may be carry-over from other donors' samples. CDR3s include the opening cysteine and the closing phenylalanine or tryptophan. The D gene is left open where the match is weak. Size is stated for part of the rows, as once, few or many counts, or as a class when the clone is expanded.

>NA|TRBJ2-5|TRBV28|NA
CASSLPPGRQETQYF
TGTGCCAGCAGTTTACCCCCAGGGAGACAAGAGACCCAGTACTTC
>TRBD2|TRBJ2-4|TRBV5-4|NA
CASSLGTSGRRPDF
TGTGCCAGCAGCTTGGGGACTAGCGGGAGGCGTCCGGACTTC
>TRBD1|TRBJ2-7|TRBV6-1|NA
CASSALGQGYEQYF
TGTGCCAGCAGTGCGCTCGGACAGGGGTACGAGCAGTACTTC
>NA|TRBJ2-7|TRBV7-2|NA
CASSLGFWEPYEQYF
TGTGCCAGCAGCTTAGGATTCTGGGAACCCTACGAGCAGTACTTC
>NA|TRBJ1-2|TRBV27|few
CASGRDADYGYTF
TGTGCCAGCGGCCGGGACGCGGACTATGGCTACACCTTC
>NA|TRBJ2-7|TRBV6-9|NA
CASSLKMASRREQYF
TGTGCCAGCAGCCTAAAGATGGCTTCCAGGCGCGAGCAGTACTTC
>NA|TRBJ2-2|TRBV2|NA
CASSTYRDGELFF
TGTGCCAGCAGTACCTACAGGGACGGGGAGCTGTTTTTT
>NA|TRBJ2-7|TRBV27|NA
CASSFPGERPSYEQYF
TGTGCCAGCAGTTTCCCGGGGGAGCGGCCTTCCTACGAGCAGTACTTC
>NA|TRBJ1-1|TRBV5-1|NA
CASSVGENTEAFF
TGCGCCAGCAGCGTCGGGGAGAACACTGAAGCTTTCTTT
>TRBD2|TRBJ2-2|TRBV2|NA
CAGTSGTGELFF
TGTGCCGGGACTAGCGGAACCGGGGAGCTGTTTTTT
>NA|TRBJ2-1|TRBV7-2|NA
CASSPQGNEQFF
TGTGCCAGCAGCCCCCAGGGGAATGAGCAGTTCTTC
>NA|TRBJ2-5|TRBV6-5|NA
CASSYQVRSETQYF
TGTGCCAGCAGTTACCAAGTCCGGTCGGAGACCCAGTACTTC
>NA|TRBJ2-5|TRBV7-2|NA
CASSKKGETQYF
TGTGCCAGCAGCAAAAAGGGGGAGACCCAGTACTTC
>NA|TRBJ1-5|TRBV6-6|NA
CATRGAVNSNQPQHF
TGTGCCACCCGCGGGGCGGTTAATAGCAATCAGCCCCAGCATTTT
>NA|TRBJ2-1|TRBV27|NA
CASSLGPFEQFF
TGTGCCAGCAGTTTAGGACCGTTTGAGCAGTTCTTC
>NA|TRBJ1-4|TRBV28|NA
CASSTPGTINEKLFF
TGTGCCAGCAGTACCCCCGGGACCATTAATGAAAAACTGTTTTTT
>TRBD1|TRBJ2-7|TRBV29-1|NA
CSVVWTGPYEQYF
TGCAGCGTTGTGTGGACAGGGCCCTACGAGCAGTACTTC
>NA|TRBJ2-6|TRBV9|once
CASARANVLTF
TGTGCCAGCGCACGGGCCAACGTCCTGACTTTC
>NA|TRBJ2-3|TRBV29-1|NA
CSVESRGRTDTQYF
TGCAGCGTTGAATCGAGGGGTCGCACAGATACGCAGTATTTT
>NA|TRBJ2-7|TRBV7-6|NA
CASSRNNNYEQYF
TGTGCCAGCAGCCGAAACAATAACTACGAGCAGTACTTC
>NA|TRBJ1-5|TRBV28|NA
CASSEQRYQPQHF
TGTGCCAGCAGTGAACAGCGTTATCAGCCCCAGCATTTT
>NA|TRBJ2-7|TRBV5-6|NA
CASSLVDAYEQYF
TGTGCCAGCAGCTTGGTGGACGCCTACGAGCAGTACTTC
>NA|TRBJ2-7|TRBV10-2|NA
CASRRGNGLVGQYF
TGCGCCAGCAGAAGAGGGAATGGTTTAGTTGGGCAGTACTTC
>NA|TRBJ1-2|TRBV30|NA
CAWSGGGYGYTF
TGTGCCTGGAGTGGGGGTGGCTATGGCTACACCTTC